The rows below give T cell receptor beta chains drawn from one sample of a study of cytomegalovirus exposure and HLA in healthy donors. The assay was immunoSEQ multiplex PCR, and TCRdb's table has in-frame clones only and misses some. The sample contains some 110,000 clones, around four fifths of which appear only once. Sequencing used PBMCs. These receptors were taken from a woman aged 40 to 55 in good health and CMV-seropositive. CDR3s include the opening cysteine and the closing phenylalanine or tryptophan. D genes are given only for firm matches. Not every row has a clone size; where given, it reads once, few, many or a size class.

size	length	D	V	J	CDR3	DNA
NA	13	NA	TRBV11-2	TRBJ1-4	CASSWGDNEKLFF	TGTGCCAGCAGCTGGGGAGATAATGAAAAACTGTTTTTT
NA	13	NA	TRBV5-1	TRBJ2-7	CASSLDMSYEQYF	TGCGCCAGCAGCTTGGACATGTCCTACGAGCAGTACTTC
NA	15	TRBD1	TRBV12-5	TRBJ2-7	CASGLATTGGYEQYF	TGTGCTAGTGGTTTGGCCACGACAGGGGGGTACGAGCAGTACTTC
NA	15	NA	TRBV11-3	TRBJ2-5	CASSLDYQDQETQYF	TGTGCCAGCAGCTTAGATTACCAGGACCAAGAGACCCAGTACTTC
once	14	TRBD1	TRBV28	TRBJ1-2	CASSLPYRGYGYTF	TGTGCCAGCAGTTTGCCTTACAGGGGCTATGGCTACACCTTC
NA	15	NA	TRBV28	TRBJ2-3	CASSLRQRHTDTQYF	TGTGCCAGCAGTTTGCGCCAGCGGCACACAGATACGCAGTATTTT
NA	13	TRBD2	TRBV28	TRBJ2-7	CASSLPAGREQYF	TGTGCCAGCAGTTTACCAGCGGGAAGGGAGCAGTACTTC
few	16	TRBD1	TRBV7-9	TRBJ1-3	CASSLSLDRSGNTIYF	TGTGCCAGCAGCTTATCCCTGGACAGGAGCGGAAACACCATATATTTT
few	15	TRBD1	TRBV18	TRBJ1-2	CASSPQRDSPYGYTF	TGTGCCAGCTCACCCCAAAGGGACAGCCCCTATGGCTACACCTTC
NA	14	NA	TRBV6-5	TRBJ1-5	CASSYSGEGQPQHF	TGTGCCAGCAGTTATTCTGGGGAGGGACAGCCCCAGCATTTT
NA	15	TRBD1	TRBV19	TRBJ2-7	CASSISQGAPYEQYF	TGTGCCAGTAGTATCTCCCAGGGGGCACCCTACGAGCAGTACTTC
NA	15	TRBD1	TRBV7-8	TRBJ2-2	CASSGYRGSAGELFF	TGTGCCAGCAGCGGATACAGGGGTTCGGCCGGGGAGCTGTTTTTT
NA	16	NA	TRBV7-3	TRBJ1-1	CASSLTADGARTEAFF	TGTGCCAGCAGCTTAACGGCAGATGGGGCCCGCACTGAAGCTTTCTTT
NA	14	NA	TRBV9	TRBJ2-3	CASSVGLDTDTQYF	TGTGCCAGCAGCGTTGGACTGGACACAGATACGCAGTATTTT
NA	15	TRBD2	TRBV18	TRBJ2-1	CASSAIAGGIDEQFF	TGTGCCAGCTCAGCTATAGCGGGAGGGATCGATGAGCAGTTCTTC
NA	18	TRBD2	TRBV7-9	TRBJ2-1	CASSLVGSGGVAYNEQFF	TGTGCCAGCAGCTTAGTTGGTTCGGGAGGGGTCGCCTACAATGAGCAGTTCTTC
NA	16	NA	TRBV6-1	TRBJ1-6	CASSESRYPGVSPLHF	TGTGCCAGCAGTGAATCCAGGTACCCCGGTGTTTCACCCCTCCACTTT
few	17	NA	TRBV15	TRBJ1-4	CATSRDRDRPFNEKLFF	TGTGCCACCAGCAGAGATCGTGACAGGCCATTTAATGAAAAACTGTTTTTT
NA	11	NA	TRBV7-9	TRBJ2-5	CSSSLRETQYF	TGTTCCAGCAGCTTACGAGAGACCCAGTACTTC
NA	19	NA	TRBV2	TRBJ2-5	CASSSVDPAPLGVKETQYF	TGTGCCAGCAGTTCTGTAGACCCGGCTCCCTTAGGGGTGAAAGAGACCCAGTACTTC
NA	15	NA	TRBV5-6	TRBJ1-2	CASSLAEAGLSGYTF	TGTGCCAGCAGCTTGGCCGAGGCAGGGCTAAGTGGCTACACCTTC
few	13	TRBD1	TRBV28	TRBJ2-7	CASSPRDRYEQYF	TGTGCCAGCAGTCCCCGGGACAGATACGAGCAGTACTTC
few	13	TRBD1	TRBV2	TRBJ2-7	CADRDSVTYEQYF	TGTGCCGACCGGGACAGTGTTACCTACGAGCAGTACTTC
NA	14	NA	TRBV7-5	TRBJ2-7	CVRSSITVTYEQYF	TGTGTCAGAAGCTCGATAACAGTTACCTACGAGCAGTACTTC
NA	15	NA	TRBV9	TRBJ2-3	CASSLAGTSTDTQYF	TGTGCCAGCAGCCTCGCGGGGACTAGCACAGATACGCAGTATTTT
NA	12	NA	TRBV29-1	TRBJ2-4	CSVGLLGGIQYF	TGCAGCGTTGGGCTCCTTGGTGGCATTCAGTACTTC
NA	15	TRBD2	TRBV5-1	TRBJ2-2	CATASREFHTGELFF	TGCGCCACCGCTTCGCGGGAGTTCCACACCGGGGAGCTGTTTTTT
NA	13	TRBD1	TRBV2	TRBJ1-2	CASSPGQGWGYTF	TGTGCCAGCAGTCCAGGACAGGGTTGGGGCTACACCTTC
NA	17	TRBD1	TRBV7-3	TRBJ2-3	CASSLVGGRGPTDTQYF	TGTGCCAGCAGCTTAGTAGGGGGCAGGGGACCCACAGATACGCAGTATTTT
NA	17	NA	TRBV11-2	TRBJ2-4	CASSPRSPGLAKNIQYF	TGTGCCAGCAGCCCCCGTTCTCCGGGACTAGCCAAAAACATTCAGTACTTC
NA	15	TRBD1	TRBV5-4	TRBJ1-2	CASSSGRRGGGGYTF	TGTGCCAGCAGCTCAGGGAGGAGAGGGGGCGGGGGCTACACCTTC
NA	11	TRBD1	TRBV7-9	TRBJ1-1	CALGGDTEAFF	TGTGCCCTAGGGGGCGACACTGAAGCTTTCTTT
few	16	NA	TRBV6-5	TRBJ1-6	CASSYSSDGLNSPLHF	TGTGCCAGCAGTTACTCCTCGGACGGACTAAATTCACCCCTCCACTTT
NA	14	TRBD1	TRBV4-2	TRBJ2-5	CASSQLTGVETQYF	TGTGCCAGCAGCCAACTTACAGGGGTAGAGACCCAGTACTTC
NA	14	TRBD2	TRBV2	TRBJ2-7	CASQGLAGGGEQYF	TGTGCCAGCCAAGGGCTAGCGGGGGGGGGCGAGCAGTACTTC
NA	17	NA	TRBV19	TRBJ2-1	CASSTPNPFEETNEQFF	TGTGCCAGTAGTACGCCAAACCCTTTTGAGGAAACCAATGAGCAGTTCTTC
NA	14	NA	TRBV27	TRBJ2-3	CASSRGGPPDTQYF	TGTGCCAGCAGTCGAGGGGGTCCCCCAGATACGCAGTATTTT
NA	19	TRBD1	TRBV10-1	TRBJ1-5	CASRADRGSPGCGNQPQHF	TGCGCCAGCAGGGCTGACAGGGGTTCCCCTGGTTGCGGCAATCAGCCCCAGCATTTT
NA	21	NA	TRBV19	TRBJ2-3	CASSPPPGQGVTSGRTDTQYF	TGTGCCAGTAGTCCTCCCCCGGGACAGGGCGTTACTAGCGGTCGCACAGATACGCAGTATTTT
NA	18	TRBD1	TRBV28	TRBJ1-5	CASSRPGQGAFNNQPQHF	TGTGCCAGCAGCCGACCGGGACAGGGGGCTTTTAACAATCAGCCCCAGCATTTT
NA	13	TRBD2	TRBV28	TRBJ2-1	CASSWGGRNEQFF	TGTGCCAGCAGTTGGGGCGGGAGAAATGAGCAGTTCTTC
NA	12	TRBD1	TRBV7-2	TRBJ2-7	CASSRTGREQYF	TGTGCCAGCAGCCGGACAGGGCGGGAGCAGTACTTC